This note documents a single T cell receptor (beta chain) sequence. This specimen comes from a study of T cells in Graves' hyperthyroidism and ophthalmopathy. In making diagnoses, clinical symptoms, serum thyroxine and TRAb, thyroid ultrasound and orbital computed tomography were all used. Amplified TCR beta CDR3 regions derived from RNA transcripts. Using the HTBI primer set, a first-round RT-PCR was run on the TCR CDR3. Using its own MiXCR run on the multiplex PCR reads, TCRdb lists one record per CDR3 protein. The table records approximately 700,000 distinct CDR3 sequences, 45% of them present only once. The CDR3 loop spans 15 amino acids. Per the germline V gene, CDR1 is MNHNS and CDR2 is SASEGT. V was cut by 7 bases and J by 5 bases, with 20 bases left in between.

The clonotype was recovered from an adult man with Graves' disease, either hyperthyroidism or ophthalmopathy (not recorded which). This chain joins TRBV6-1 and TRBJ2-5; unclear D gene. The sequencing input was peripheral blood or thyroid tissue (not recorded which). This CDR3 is CASNPTSPGRETQYF. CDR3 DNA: TGTGCCAGCAACCCCACCTCTCCTGGCCGGGAGACCCAGTACTTC.